This T cell receptor beta chain was obtained from a study of blood T cell repertoires in COVID-19. This clone has only a few counts. Original methodology: Nucleated cell number was recorded as an estimate derived from reference gene primer amplification. Sequencing was performed with immunoSEQ multiplex PCR; in TCRdb, only in-frame clones are kept and a portion is missing. That table is the source of V, J and clone size, and D and trimming were worked out from the DNA. The sample lists tens of thousands of clones, under 90% occurring once. V trimming: 6 bases; J trimming: 7 bases; junction bases outside the gene matches: 5. CDR3 size: 13 residues.

This chain connects TRBV12-3 or TRBV12-4 to TRBJ1-4; 7 bases are shared with TRBD1. The TCR was taken from a man older than 75 with acute or convalescent COVID-19. Sample: peripheral blood. The CDR3 DNA reads TGTGCCAGCAGGTTGACAGGGTTTGAAAAACTGTTTTTT. Translated, it gives CASRLTGFEKLFF.